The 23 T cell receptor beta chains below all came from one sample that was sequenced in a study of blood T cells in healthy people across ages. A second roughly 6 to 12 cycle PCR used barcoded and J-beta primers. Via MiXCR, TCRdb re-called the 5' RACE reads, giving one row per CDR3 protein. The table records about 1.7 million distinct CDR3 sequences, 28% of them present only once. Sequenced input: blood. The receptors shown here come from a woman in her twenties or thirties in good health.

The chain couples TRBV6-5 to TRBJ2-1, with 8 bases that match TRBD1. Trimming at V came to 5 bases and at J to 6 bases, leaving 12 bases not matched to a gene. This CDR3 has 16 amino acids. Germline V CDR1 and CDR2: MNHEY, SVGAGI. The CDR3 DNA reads TGTGCCAGCAGTCGAGCGGACAGGGATATGGTCAATGAGCAGTTCTTC. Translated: CASSRADRDMVNEQFF.

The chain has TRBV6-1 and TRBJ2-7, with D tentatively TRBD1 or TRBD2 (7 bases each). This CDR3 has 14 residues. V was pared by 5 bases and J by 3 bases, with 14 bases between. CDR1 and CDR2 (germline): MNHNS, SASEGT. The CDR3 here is CASSQGRGGYEQYF. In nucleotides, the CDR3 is TGTGCCAGCAGTCAGGGCAGGGGGGGCTACGAGCAGTACTTC.

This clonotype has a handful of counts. Written as DNA, the CDR3 is TGCGCCAGCAGTGGCCGTTTTGGTCGGACAGGGTCCTACAATGAGCAGTTCTTC. Its protein is CASSGRFGRTGSYNEQFF. V is TRBV10-2 and J is TRBJ2-1; 8 bases agree with TRBD1. V lost 4 bases, J lost 1 base, and 12 bases stayed unmatched. The CDR3 totals 18 residues. Germline CDR1 is WSHSY and CDR2 is SAAADI.

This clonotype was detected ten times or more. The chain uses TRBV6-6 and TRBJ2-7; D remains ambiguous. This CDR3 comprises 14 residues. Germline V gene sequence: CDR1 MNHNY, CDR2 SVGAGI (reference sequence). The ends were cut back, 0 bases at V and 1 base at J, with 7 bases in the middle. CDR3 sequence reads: CASSYSHSSYEQYF. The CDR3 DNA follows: TGTGCCAGCAGTTACTCCCACAGTTCCTACGAGCAGTACTTC.

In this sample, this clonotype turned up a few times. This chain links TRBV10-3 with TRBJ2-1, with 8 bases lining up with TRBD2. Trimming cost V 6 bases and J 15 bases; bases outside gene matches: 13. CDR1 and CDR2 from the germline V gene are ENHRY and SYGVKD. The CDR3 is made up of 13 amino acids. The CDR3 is CAIREAGGGPLFF. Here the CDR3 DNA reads TGTGCCATCAGAGAGGCGGGGGGCGGCCCGCTGTTCTTC.

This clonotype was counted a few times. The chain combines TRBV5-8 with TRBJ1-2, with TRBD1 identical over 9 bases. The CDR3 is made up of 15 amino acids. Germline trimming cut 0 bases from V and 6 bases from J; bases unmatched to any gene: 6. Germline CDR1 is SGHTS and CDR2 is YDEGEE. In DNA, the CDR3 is TGTGCCAGCAGCTTGGCCGGGACAGGGTACCATGGCTACACCTTC. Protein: CASSLAGTGYHGYTF.

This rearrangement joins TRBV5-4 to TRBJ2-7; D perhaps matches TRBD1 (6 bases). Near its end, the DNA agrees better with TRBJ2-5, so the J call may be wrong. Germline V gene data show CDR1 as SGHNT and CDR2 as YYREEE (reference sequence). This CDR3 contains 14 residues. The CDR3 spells CASSLDRVRETQYF. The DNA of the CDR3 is TGTGCCAGCAGCTTGGACAGGGTTAGGGAGACCCAGTACTTC.

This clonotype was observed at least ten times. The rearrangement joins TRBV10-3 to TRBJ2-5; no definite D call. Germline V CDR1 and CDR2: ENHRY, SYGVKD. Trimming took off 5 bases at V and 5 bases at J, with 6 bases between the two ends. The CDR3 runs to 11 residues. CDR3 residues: CAISQTETQYF. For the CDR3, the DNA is TGTGCCATCAGTCAAACGGAGACCCAGTACTTC.

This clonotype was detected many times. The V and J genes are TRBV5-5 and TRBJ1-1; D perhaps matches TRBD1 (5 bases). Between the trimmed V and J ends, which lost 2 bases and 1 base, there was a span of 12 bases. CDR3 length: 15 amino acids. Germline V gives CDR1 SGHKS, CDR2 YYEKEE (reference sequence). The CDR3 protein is CASSFSGTGNTEAFF. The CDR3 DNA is TGTGCCAGCAGCTTTTCCGGGACGGGGAACACTGAAGCTTTCTTT.

CDR3 region: CASSWRQASTDTQYF. CDR3 bases: TGTGCCAGCAGTTGGAGACAGGCGTCAACAGATACGCAGTATTTT. The chain uses TRBV6-5 and TRBJ2-3, with D possibly being TRBD1 (6 bases). CDR1 and CDR2 from the germline V gene are MNHEY and SVGAGI. Trimming took off 4 bases at V and 3 bases at J, with 14 bases between the two ends. The CDR3 is made up of 15 amino acids.

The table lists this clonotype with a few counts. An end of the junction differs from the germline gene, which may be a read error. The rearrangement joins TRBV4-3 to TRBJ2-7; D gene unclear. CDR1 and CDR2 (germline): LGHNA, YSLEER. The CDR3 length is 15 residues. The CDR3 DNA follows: TGCGCCAGCAGCCAAGAAGGCCGCCGCTCCTACGAGCGGTACTTC. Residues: CASSQEGRRSYERYF.

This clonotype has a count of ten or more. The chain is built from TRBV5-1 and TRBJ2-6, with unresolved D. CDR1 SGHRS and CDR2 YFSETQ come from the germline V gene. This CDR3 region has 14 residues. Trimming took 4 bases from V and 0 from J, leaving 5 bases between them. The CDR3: CASSDNSGANVLTF. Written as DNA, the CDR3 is TGCGCCAGCAGCGATAACTCTGGGGCCAACGTCCTGACTTTC.

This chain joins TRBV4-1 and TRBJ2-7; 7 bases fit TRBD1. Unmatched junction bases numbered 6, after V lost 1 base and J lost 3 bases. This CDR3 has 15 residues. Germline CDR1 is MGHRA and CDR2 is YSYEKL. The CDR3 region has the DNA TGCGCCAGCAGCCAAGCGGAACAGGGGATCTACGAGCAGTACTTC. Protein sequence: CASSQAEQGIYEQYF.

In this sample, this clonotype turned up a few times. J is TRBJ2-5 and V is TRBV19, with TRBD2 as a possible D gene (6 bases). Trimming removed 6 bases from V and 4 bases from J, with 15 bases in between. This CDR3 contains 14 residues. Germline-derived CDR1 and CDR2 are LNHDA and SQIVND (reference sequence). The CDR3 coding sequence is TGTGCCAGTAGCTCAAGGGAGGTTGGAGAGACCCAGTACTTC. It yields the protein CASSSREVGETQYF.

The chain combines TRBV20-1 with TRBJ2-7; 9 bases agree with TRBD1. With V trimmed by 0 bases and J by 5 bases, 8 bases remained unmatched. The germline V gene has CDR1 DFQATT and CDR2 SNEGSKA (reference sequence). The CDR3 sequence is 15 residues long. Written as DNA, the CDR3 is TGCAGTGCTAGAGATCTACGGACAGGGGTGGACGAGCAGTACTTC. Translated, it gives CSARDLRTGVDEQYF.

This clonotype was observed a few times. CDR3 nucleotide sequence: TGCGCCAGCAGCCCAAACTTGTCACAAGAGACCCAGTACTTC. This sequence encodes CASSPNLSQETQYF. V is TRBV5-1 and J is TRBJ2-5, with unresolved D. V gave up 4 bases and J gave up 2 bases, with 12 bases separating them. Germline CDR1 SGHRS, CDR2 YFSETQ. The CDR3 consists of 14 residues.

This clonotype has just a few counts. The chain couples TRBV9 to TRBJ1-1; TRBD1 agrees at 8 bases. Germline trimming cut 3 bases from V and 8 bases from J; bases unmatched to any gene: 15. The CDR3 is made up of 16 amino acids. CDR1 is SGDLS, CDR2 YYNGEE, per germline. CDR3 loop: CASSARGGQGIEEAFF. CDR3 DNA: TGTGCCAGCAGCGCCCGTGGAGGACAGGGAATAGAAGAAGCTTTCTTT.

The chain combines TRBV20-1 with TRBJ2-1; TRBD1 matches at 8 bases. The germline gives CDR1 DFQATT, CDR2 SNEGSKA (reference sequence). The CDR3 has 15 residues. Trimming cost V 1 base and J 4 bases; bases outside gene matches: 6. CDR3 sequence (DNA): TGCAGTGCTAGAGGTGGACAGGGAACATACAATGAGCAGTTCTTC. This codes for CSARGGQGTYNEQFF.

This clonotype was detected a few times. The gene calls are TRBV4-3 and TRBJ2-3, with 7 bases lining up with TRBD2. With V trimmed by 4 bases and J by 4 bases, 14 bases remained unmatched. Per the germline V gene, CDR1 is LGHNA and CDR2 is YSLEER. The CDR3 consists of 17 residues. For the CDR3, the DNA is TGCGCCAGCAGCCCGAAAAGCGGGACCACGCCATCAGATACGCAGTATTTT. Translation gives CASSPKSGTTPSDTQYF.

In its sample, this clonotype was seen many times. The CDR3 DNA follows: TGTGCCAGCAGCTTACAGGACAGGAGCCTTTATGGTTCCTATGGCTACACCTTC. Protein product: CASSLQDRSLYGSYGYTF. The chain couples TRBV5-5 to TRBJ1-2; TRBD1 matches 7 bases. Germline V gene sequence: CDR1 SGHKS, CDR2 YYEKEE (reference sequence). V lost 2 bases, J lost 4 bases, and 17 bases stayed unmatched. The CDR3 runs to 18 residues.

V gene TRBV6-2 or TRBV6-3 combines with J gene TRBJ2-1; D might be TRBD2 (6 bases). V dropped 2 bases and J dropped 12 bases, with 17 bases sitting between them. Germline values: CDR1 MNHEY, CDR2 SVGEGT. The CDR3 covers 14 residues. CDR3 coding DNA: TGTGCCAGCAGTTACACCGGGACTCGTGGAGGGCAGTTCTTC. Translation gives CASSYTGTRGGQFF.

The CDR3 sequence is CATSGGQRGSNQPQHF. The CDR3 DNA reads TGTGCCACCAGCGGAGGACAGAGAGGGAGCAATCAGCCCCAGCATTTT. The V and J genes are TRBV15 and TRBJ1-5, with a weak D call TRBD1 (6 bases). This CDR3 is built from 16 residues. CDR1 and CDR2 (germline): LNHNV, YYDKDF (reference sequence). V lost 5 bases to trimming and J lost 1 base, with 15 bases between them.

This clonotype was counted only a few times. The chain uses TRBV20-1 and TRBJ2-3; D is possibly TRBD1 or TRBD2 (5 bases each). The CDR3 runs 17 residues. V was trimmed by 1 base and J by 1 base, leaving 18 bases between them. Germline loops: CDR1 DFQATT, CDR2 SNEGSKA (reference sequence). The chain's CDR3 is CSARGWNVGGRTDTQYF. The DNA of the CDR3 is TGCAGTGCTAGAGGTTGGAACGTTGGGGGTCGCACAGATACGCAGTATTTT.